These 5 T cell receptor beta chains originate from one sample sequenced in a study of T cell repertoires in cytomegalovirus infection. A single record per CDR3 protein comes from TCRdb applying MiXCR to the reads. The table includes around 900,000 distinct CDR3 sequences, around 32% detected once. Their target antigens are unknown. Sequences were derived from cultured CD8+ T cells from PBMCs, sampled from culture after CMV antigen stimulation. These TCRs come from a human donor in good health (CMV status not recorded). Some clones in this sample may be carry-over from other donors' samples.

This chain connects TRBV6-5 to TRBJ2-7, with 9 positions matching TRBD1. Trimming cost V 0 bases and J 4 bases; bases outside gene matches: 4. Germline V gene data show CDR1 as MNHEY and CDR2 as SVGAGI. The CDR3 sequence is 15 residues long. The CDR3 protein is CASSYSRDRVYEQYF. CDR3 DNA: TGTGCCAGCAGTTACTCTAGGGACAGGGTATACGAGCAGTACTTC.

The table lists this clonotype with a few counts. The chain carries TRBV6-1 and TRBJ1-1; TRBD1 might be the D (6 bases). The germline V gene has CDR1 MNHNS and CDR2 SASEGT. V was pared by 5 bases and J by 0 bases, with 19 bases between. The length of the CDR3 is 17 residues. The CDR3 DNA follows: TGTGCCAGCAGTTTCGGCTTTGTCGAGGGGGTGAACACTGAAGCTTTCTTT. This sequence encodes CASSFGFVEGVNTEAFF.

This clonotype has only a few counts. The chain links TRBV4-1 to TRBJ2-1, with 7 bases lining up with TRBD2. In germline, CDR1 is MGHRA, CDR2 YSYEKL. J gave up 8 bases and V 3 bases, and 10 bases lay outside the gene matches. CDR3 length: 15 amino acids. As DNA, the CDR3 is TGCGCCAGCAGCCAGCCGACGGGGGGTCTCTATGAGCAGTTCTTC. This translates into CASSQPTGGLYEQFF.

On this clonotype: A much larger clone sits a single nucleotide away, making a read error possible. In DNA, the CDR3 is TGTGCCAGCAGCCGCCGGGTACAGGGGGGGTCCACAGATACGCAGTATTTT. This codes for CASSRRVQGGSTDTQYF. The rearrangement links TRBV7-6 to TRBJ2-3; maybe TRBD1 (8 bases). The CDR3 is made up of 17 amino acids. Germline CDR1 is SGHVS and CDR2 is FNYEAQ. The germline V and J ends were trimmed by 5 bases and 2 bases, with 20 bases remaining between them.

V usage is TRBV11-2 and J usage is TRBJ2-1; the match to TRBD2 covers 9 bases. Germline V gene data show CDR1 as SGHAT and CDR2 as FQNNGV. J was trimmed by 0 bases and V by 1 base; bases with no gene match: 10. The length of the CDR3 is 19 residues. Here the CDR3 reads CASSLGASGDLSSYNEQFF. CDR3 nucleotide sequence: TGTGCCAGCAGCTTAGGGGCTAGCGGGGACCTTAGCTCCTACAATGAGCAGTTCTTC.